This T cell receptor (beta chain) was captured in a study of cytomegalovirus exposure and HLA in healthy donors (dated by TCRdb to the late 2010s). With regard to the full study: In an earlier analysis of 587 of the donors, around 300 Gb of sequence data and 90 million to 120 million unique TCR beta sequences from approximately 180 million T cells were reported. An early release that covered about 640 HLA-typed donors contained around 300 gigabases of sequencing data and tens of millions of unique TCR sequences. The genetic ancestry cluster associated with self-reported Caucasian donors included 81% of the roughly 390 genotyped donors. The aim of the study was to test whether cataloging public T cell receptors could identify signatures of past pathogen exposure. Using immunosequencing, the study profiled T cell repertoires from about 620 subjects and related those repertoires to cytomegalovirus serostatus. Along with the approximately 700-subject first cohort, a separate validation cohort of 120 different subjects was used. High-throughput TCR immunosequencing, statistical association of individual TCRs with disease status, and machine learning were combined to predict cytomegalovirus infection status. To study patterns of TCR occurrence, a later analysis re-analyzed previously published TCR beta repertoires from 500 to 850 donors and added high-resolution HLA genotyping. The later analysis used no new phenotypic data to find candidate immune exposures, relying instead on TCR beta sequences and their occurrence across donors. To decide whether each TCR beta V gene segment behaved as functional or pseudogenic, an earlier analysis of approximately 590 of the donors relied on high-throughput TCR beta sequencing. Donor age, sex, ethnicity and CMV serostatus were compiled alongside the repertoire data. A later genetic analysis used genome-wide SNP genotypes for about 60% of the roughly 700 donors, treating that subset as a discovery cohort. Every discovery cohort repertoire had been produced on one sequencing platform. Class I and class II HLA loci were covered by the typing at four-digit resolution. The number of donors typed differed by locus, with about 629-630 for A, B, C, DRB1 and DQB1, roughly 520 for DQA1, 606 for DPA1, and 400 to 490 for DPB1. Five DR-DQ haplotypes were treated as single units for association and clustering because of strong linkage in the cohort. Among about 400 genotyped donors of the cohort, an average of approximately 240,000 unique TCR beta nucleotide sequences was sequenced per donor, of which roughly 17% were non-productive.

Broader findings and caveats from the paper: Across donors, most TCR sequences were observed very rarely, whereas some public TCRs were present in many individuals. A few of the identified cytomegalovirus-associated TCR beta chains were confirmed in vitro to be specific for cytomegalovirus antigens. Most CMV-associated TCR beta chains appeared to be HLA-restricted in a later analysis, and the HLA associations seemed to be driven largely by CMV exposure. Correlated functional status among segregating V segments might be attributable to linkage disequilibrium, but an unknown experimental factor could not be ruled out. A later genetic analysis associated a missense DCLRE1C variant with V-gene and J-gene trimming of TCR beta chains, and an independent cohort replicated the association. According to a later genetic analysis, donors in an Asian-associated ancestry cluster had fewer N-insertions in productive TCRs than the approximately 710-donor mean. Specific HLA alleles were associated with 15,000 to 20,000 TCR beta sequences at a false discovery rate of 0.05 in a later analysis. The presence/absence analyses assumed that sequencing depth was roughly uniform across donors, and that assumption may not be true. A later analysis found that TCR association rates varied across HLA loci, with DRB1 alleles showing the most associated TCRs and HLA-C alleles the fewest. The study gave a list of about 150 TCR beta chains associated with cytomegalovirus. In a later analysis, HLA-associated TCR beta chains were found to be more clonally expanded and to have lower generation probabilities than equally common non-associated chains. The classifier was reported to diagnose cytomegalovirus status with high specificity and sensitivity in both the original cohort and the validation cohort. A further reported finding was that TCR beta sequences accurately predicted the HLA-A and HLA-B alleles for most subjects in the first cohort. Because HLA typing was unavailable for some donors at each locus, only the typed subset was used in association tests. Strong co-occurrence of HLA alleles, especially DR and DQ, made assigning TCR associations to individual alleles difficult. Over 15 rarely observed V segments, including chromosome 9 orphons, were excluded from the earlier analysis of several hundred of the donors because counts were too low. The sequencing pipeline was judged likely to have produced a cluster of highly shared sequence variants as a technical artifact. Some IMGT-functional V segments, including TRBV6-2 and TRBV6-3, could not be told apart with the 87-base-pair reads, so those segments were excluded. The authors suggested that the approach could potentially be generalized to other disease states and immunological phenotypes. Several of the top co-occurrence clusters appeared to be linked to parvovirus B19, influenza, CMV and Epstein-Barr virus, according to a later analysis. This cohort had only TCR beta chains sequenced, and the lack of alpha or paired-chain data limited which features could be detected. The only immune exposure information available for the cohort was CMV serostatus. In an earlier analysis of about 550 of the donors, most TCR beta V segments were observed in productive rearrangements about 87% or about 30% of the time, broadly matching IMGT annotations.

Receptor amplification or capture employed the immunoSEQ multiplex PCR assay. For the multiplex PCR, a mixture combining 60 forward primers for TCR Vbeta segments and 13 reverse primers for TCR Jbeta segments was used. A multiplex PCR assay on genomic DNA amplified the CDR3 region of rearranged TCR beta genes. The Illumina HiSeq System was used to sequence the amplified TCR beta libraries as 87-base-pair reads. The original pipeline was this. A later analysis counted about 80 million unique TCR beta chains across the 670 or so repertoires, and some 12 million of these chains were shared by at least two donors. Raw reads were error-corrected and collapsed into unique sequences by a nearest-neighbor algorithm in which closely related sequences were merged to remove PCR and sequencing errors. To assign V, D and J gene segments, CDR3 sequences were aligned to IMGT reference sequences. For a sequence to be retained, at least a six-nucleotide match to both a V gene segment and a J gene segment was required. Rearrangements were called productive when the CDR3 lacked stop codons and stayed in frame with V and J; all others were non-productive. Following IMGT convention, CDR3 was defined as the stretch from the second conserved V-encoded cysteine up to the conserved J-encoded phenylalanine. The earlier analysis of about 500 of the donors excluded sequences that lacked an unambiguous match to a single V gene segment. An earlier analysis of fewer than 750 of the donors called V segments functional above 56.7% productive rearrangements and segregating when the between-donor standard deviation exceeded 5%. A statistical classification framework was developed to diagnose cytomegalovirus status using the catalog of TCR beta chain sequences. In a later analysis, TCR nucleotide sequences were compared against IMGT/GENE-DB human TR gene sequences so that V and J genes could be assigned. The TCRdist pipeline was used in a later analysis to assign CDR3 sequences and most-parsimonious VDJ recombination scenarios. In a later analysis, every TCR beta chain was defined by the combination of its CDR3 amino acid sequence and its V-gene family, and reads without a unique V-gene family were dropped. To address suspected cross-contamination and a sequencing artifact, a later analysis removed approximately 590 highly shared, low-generation-probability nucleotide sequences. For each public chain, a later analysis derived a clonal expansion index from normalized ranks of inferred template counts within each repertoire. Generation probabilities in a later analysis came from a VDJ recombination model fitted to out-of-frame rearrangements, and those results were checked against IGoR. In a later analysis, TCR-TCR, TCR-HLA and TCR-CMV co-occurrence was scored with hypergeometric tests, and a repertoire-size bias correction was applied to TCR pairs. To estimate false discovery rates, a later analysis permuted the HLA or CMV assignments 20 times. In a later analysis, co-occurring TCRs were grouped with DBSCAN, and TCRdist sequence similarity was added when clustering was performed within HLA-allele-positive subsets. For co-occurrence clustering, repertoires with fewer than 30,000 or more than 120,000 public chains were excluded, along with four or five repertoires with anomalous nucleotide sharing. TCRdb retrieved this table from immuneACCESS and kept in-frame rearrangements only. Not all clones are present; in checked studies, unresolved V genes account for under half, and no reason is known for the remainder. That table furnishes V, J and clone size, whereas the DNA furnished D and trimming. In this sample's table one finds about 46,000 clones. About 1.2% of the sample comes from the top ten.

The cohort consisted of hundreds of healthy bone marrow donors. At the time of sampling, every cohort member was nominally healthy, though immune exposures that went unrecorded were likely present. The donor tested CMV seronegative and was one of the 352 seronegative cohort members. Each donor provided a peripheral blood sample, and peripheral blood mononuclear cells were used for TCR beta sequencing. The Qiagen DNeasy Blood Extraction Kit was used to extract genomic DNA from the blood cell samples. Reading from cysteine to phenylalanine, the CDR3 counts 13 amino acids. The DNA shown is the 39-base CDR3, in frame from base 1. Compared with germline, V lacks 6 bases and J lacks 4 bases; bases without a gene match: 7. Taken from the germline V gene, the CDR1 and CDR2 loops are SQVTM and ANQGSEA. In the case of this clone: There is no known antigen for this receptor.

The clonotype was recovered from a woman aged 35 to 49 in good health and CMV-seronegative. The chain was built from TRBV29-1 and TRBJ1-1, with 8 bases in between that match TRBD1. Input material: PBMCs. CDR3 protein: CSVRTGLGTEAFF. The bases read TGCAGCGTCAGGACAGGGCTGGGCACTGAAGCTTTCTTT. With the rest looked up from the reference TRBV29-1 and TRBJ1-1 genes rather than sequenced, the full variable domain is SAVISQKPSRDICQRGTSLTIQCQVDSQVTMMFWYRQQPGQSLTLIATANQGSEATYESGFVIDKFPISRPNLTFSTLTVSNMSPEDSSIYLCSVRTGLGTEAFFGQGTRLTVV.